What follows are 11 T cell receptor beta chains derived from one specimen sequenced in a study of T cell responses to AZD1222 COVID-19 vaccine. Assay: immunoSEQ multiplex PCR; the TCRdb copy retains only in-frame clones and omits some. The sample contains some 150,000 clones, around nine tenths of which appear only once. This specimen consisted of peripheral blood, obtained 28 days after the second AZD1222 dose. Receptors originate from an adult who received the AZD1222 COVID-19 vaccine.

The chain joins TRBV7-9 to TRBJ2-2; D ambiguous. The CDR3 length is 14 residues. The germline gives CDR1 SEHNR, CDR2 FQNEAQ (reference sequence). Trimming stripped 5 bases from V and 0 bases from J, with 7 bases between. The CDR3 loop is CASSPETNTGELFF. The CDR3 region has the DNA TGTGCCAGCAGCCCAGAAACGAACACCGGGGAGCTGTTTTTT.

This sequence joins TRBV28 and TRBJ2-3; D is undetermined. There are 13 residues in the CDR3. With 7 bases removed from V and 4 bases from J, the gap between germline ends came to 12 bases. CDR1 and CDR2 from the germline V gene are MDHEN and SYDVKM. CDR3 DNA sequence: TGTGCCAGCAATCTTGAGGTCTCAGATACGCAGTATTTT. Its translation is CASNLEVSDTQYF.

This chain joins TRBV4-2 and TRBJ2-3; D unresolved. The CDR3 extends over 13 amino acids. CDR1 LGHNA and CDR2 YNFKEQ come from the germline V gene. The V gene lost 0 bases and the J gene lost 2 bases, with 3 bases spanning the gap. In DNA form, the CDR3 reads TGTGCCAGCAGCCAAGACAACACAGATACGCAGTATTTT. Encoded protein: CASSQDNTDTQYF.

V and J are TRBV19 and TRBJ2-7, with D unclear. The V end was cut by 3 bases, the J end by 5 bases, with 17 bases between. Looked up from germline, CDR1 is LNHDA and CDR2 is SQIVND (reference sequence). The length of the CDR3 is 15 residues. In nucleotides, the CDR3 is TGTGCCAGTAGTATCTTCTTCTCCCCGCCTGACGAGCAGTACTTC. Translating it yields CASSIFFSPPDEQYF.

This chain uses TRBV30 with TRBJ1-6; TRBD1 is a possible D gene (5 bases). The V gene lost 0 bases and the J gene lost 10 bases, with 16 bases spanning the gap. From germline, CDR1 is GTSNPN and CDR2 SVGIG (reference sequence). This CDR3 has 15 residues. Here the CDR3 reads CAWSVLEGSGSPLHF. The CDR3 DNA sequence: TGTGCCTGGAGTGTACTCGAAGGGTCAGGGTCACCCCTCCACTTT.

This rearrangement joins TRBV5-1 to TRBJ1-2; possible D gene TRBD1, 5 bases. The germline CDR1 and CDR2 sequences are SGHRS and YFSETQ. V was cut by 4 bases and J by 4 bases, with 20 bases left in between. This CDR3 region has 16 residues. The CDR3 here is CASSPGTEKPRYGYTF. CDR3 bases: TGCGCCAGCAGCCCTGGGACGGAGAAGCCCCGCTATGGCTACACCTTC. The whole variable domain, remainder taken from reference TRBV5-1 and TRBJ1-2, is KAGVTQTPRYLIKTRGQQVTLSCSPISGHRSVSWYQQTPGQGLQFLFEYFSETQRNKGNFPGRFSGRQFSNSRSEMNVSTLELGDSALYLCASSPGTEKPRYGYTFGSGTRLTVV.

The rearrangement links TRBV3-1 (or the pseudogene TRBV3-2) to TRBJ2-3; D unresolved. V was shortened by 1 base and J by 4 bases, with 6 bases between the two germline ends. Germline CDR1 and CDR2: LGHDT and YNNKEL (reference sequence). There are 13 residues in the CDR3. Here the CDR3 DNA reads TGTGCCAGCAGCCAAGGTGTGGCAGATACGCAGTATTTT. It specifies CASSQGVADTQYF.

The chain joins TRBV11-2 to TRBJ1-5, with 7 bases fitting TRBD1. The trim removed 1 base at V and 4 bases at J, leaving 10 bases unmatched. The CDR3 is made up of 17 amino acids. Germline V gene lookup returns CDR1 SGHAT and CDR2 FQNNGV. The CDR3, as DNA: TGTGCCAGCAGCTTAGGGCGACGGACAGGATATAATCAGCCCCAGCATTTT. Residues: CASSLGRRTGYNQPQHF.

The V and J genes are TRBV10-3 and TRBJ2-7; D is uncertain. V lost 2 bases and J lost 3, with 11 bases in between. Germline V gene lookup returns CDR1 ENHRY and CDR2 SYGVKD. The CDR3 sequence is 14 residues long. The CDR3 DNA sequence: TGTGCCATCAGTGAGAATGACAAGCGCTACGAGCAGTACTTC. It encodes CAISENDKRYEQYF.

CDR3 nucleotides: TGTGCCAGCTCACCTCCAGACTGGAAGAGCTCCTACAATGAGCAGTTCTTC. Translating gives CASSPPDWKSSYNEQFF. The chain links TRBV18 to TRBJ2-1; D gene unclear. This CDR3 comprises 17 residues. Germline values: CDR1 KGHSH, CDR2 LQKENI. The V end lost 3 bases, the J end lost 0 bases, and 15 bases lay between the germline ends.

The chain recombines TRBV2 with TRBJ2-1; 12 positions agree with TRBD2. The J segment lost 7 bases and the V segment lost 4 bases, leaving 5 bases of the junction unmatched. CDR1 and CDR2 (germline): SNHLY, FYNNEI. The CDR3 spans 15 residues. The CDR3 DNA reads TGTGCCAGCAGTGTGTTAGGACTAGCGGGGAATGAGCAGTTCTTC. Amino acid sequence: CASSVLGLAGNEQFF.